This TCR beta chain stems from a study of memory CD8 T cells in hepatitis C reinfection. Across the study: A couple of donors resolved primary infection, then developed chronic reinfection.

Germline CDR1 reads MNHEY; CDR2 reads SMNVEV (reference sequence). V was pared by 6 bases and J by 2 bases, with 11 bases between. This CDR3 has 13 residues. Time point in this sample: late/post reinfection, 12 to 24 weeks after detection. No in vitro expansion preceded TCR sequencing of the sorted cells. Total naive CD8 T cells were sorted as viable CD3+ CD8+ CD45RO- cells from two donors. Generated by immunoSEQ multiplex PCR, the TCRdb table keeps only in-frame clones and is missing some. The top ten hold approximately 25% of the sample, which has a few thousand clones, about 87% seen once. The sample taken for sequencing was naive CD8+ T cells sorted from blood. This chain joins TRBV27 and TRBJ2-7; a weak D match, TRBD2 (6 bases). The receptor was isolated from a man aged 45-65 years with hepatitis C virus infection. The CDR3 region has the DNA TGTGCCAGCAGCGGGACTGGGGCCTACGAGCAGTACTTC. This gives the protein CASSGTGAYEQYF.